These 13 T cell receptor beta chains were all obtained from the same sample, sequenced in a study of blood T cell repertoires in COVID-19. The method was immunoSEQ multiplex PCR; TCRdb's version includes in-frame clones alone and lacks a portion of them. The sample lists approximately 72,000 clones, roughly nine tenths occurring once. The material sequenced was peripheral blood. The receptors derive from a woman between 55 and 75 years old with acute or convalescent COVID-19.

This clone appeared a single time. The rearrangement joins TRBV6-9 to TRBJ2-5; the D gene is possibly TRBD2 (6 bases). Trimming removed 4 bases from V and 4 bases from J, with 13 bases in between. The CDR3 runs 14 residues. Germline assignment: CDR1 MNHGY and CDR2 SVAAGI. The CDR3 nucleotides read TGTGCCAGCAGTTTGGAGGGGATTACAGAGACCCAGTACTTC. Residues: CASSLEGITETQYF.

This clone has just a few counts. DNA of the CDR3: TGTGCCAGCAGCTTCGGACAGGAGGGAAACACCATATATTTT. Its protein product is CASSFGQEGNTIYF. J is TRBJ1-3 and V is TRBV11-1; 7 nucleotides align to TRBD1. CDR3 size: 14 residues. The ends lost 3 bases at V and 4 bases at J; junction bases unmatched: 3. Per germline, CDR1 SGHAT and CDR2 FQDESV (reference sequence).

This clone showed up just once. The sample carries other DNA sequences with the same CDR3. The chain has TRBV5-1 and TRBJ2-2; the D gene is possibly TRBD1 (5 bases). V was cut by 2 bases and J by 1 base, with 6 bases left in between. Germline V gene sequence: CDR1 SGHRS, CDR2 YFSETQ. The CDR3 spans 14 residues. The CDR3 sequence: CASSLGQNTGELFF. CDR3 DNA: TGCGCCAGCAGCTTAGGACAGAACACCGGGGAGCTGTTTTTT.

V gene TRBV5-1 combines with J gene TRBJ2-5; 14 bases line up with TRBD2. CDR3 length: 17 amino acids. Germline lookup yields CDR1 SGHRS and CDR2 YFSETQ. The trim removed 4 bases at V and 5 bases at J, leaving 10 bases unmatched. In DNA form, the CDR3 reads TGCGCCAGCAGCCCCCAGACTAGCGGGGGGGCCTTGGAGACCCAGTACTTC. This sequence encodes CASSPQTSGGALETQYF.

The rearrangement uses TRBV11-3 and TRBJ2-2; D is perhaps TRBD2 (7 bases). Trimming pared 5 bases from V and 3 bases from J, leaving 13 bases between. The CDR3 runs 15 residues. Germline CDR1 SGHNT, CDR2 YENEEA. The CDR3 here is CASSPGGQDTGELFF. The DNA of the CDR3 is TGTGCCAGCAGCCCCGGGGGGCAGGACACCGGGGAGCTGTTTTTT. Full variable domain (outside the CDR3, taken from reference TRBV11-3 and TRBJ2-2): EAGVVQSPRYKIIEKKQPVAFWCNPISGHNTLYWYLQNLGQGPELLIRYENEEAVDDSQLPKDRFSAERLKGVDSTLKIQPAELGDSAVYLCASSPGGQDTGELFFGEGSRLTVL.

The chain joins TRBV18 to TRBJ2-2, with D possibly TRBD2 on 6 matching bases. Deletions cut 2 bases from V and 6 bases from J, with 25 bases between. The germline gives CDR1 KGHSH, CDR2 LQKENI. CDR3 length: 19 residues. The CDR3 DNA sequence: TGTGCCAGCTCACCAAGGATAGTGCGGGGACCCGCTACGTCCGGGGAGCTGTTTTTT. Translation gives CASSPRIVRGPATSGELFF.

The rearrangement links TRBV12-3 or TRBV12-4 to TRBJ2-7; 9 positions match TRBD1. CDR3 length equals 13 residues. V shed 6 bases and J 4 bases; nucleotides not matched to a gene: 4. CDR3 nucleotides: TGTGCCAGCAGGAAAGGGACAGGGTACGAGCAGTACTTC. This sequence encodes CASRKGTGYEQYF.

The chain employs TRBV7-5 and TRBJ2-1; the table gives TRBD2 as D, unverified against the DNA. TRBV7-5 represents a pseudogene. This CDR3 spans 20 amino acids. This CDR3 reads CARSLRTSGGAGSRDNEQFF. The DNA of the CDR3 is TGTGCCAGAAGCTTAAGAACTAGCGGGGGGGCTGGGAGTCGGGACAATGAGCAGTTCTTC.

V usage is TRBV10-3 and J usage is TRBJ1-1; D is unclear. Germline lookup yields CDR1 ENHRY and CDR2 SYGVKD. The V end was cut by 3 bases, the J end by 2 bases, with 10 bases between. CDR3 size: 14 residues. The CDR3 sequence: CAISDYKRNTEAFF. CDR3 nucleotides: TGTGCCATCAGTGATTACAAGCGAAACACTGAAGCTTTCTTT.

The chain is built from TRBV7-8 and TRBJ2-7; TRBD1 matches at 11 bases. There are 14 residues in the CDR3. Germline loops: CDR1 SGHVS, CDR2 FQNEAQ. Trimming took 4 bases from V and 5 from J; bases not matched to a gene: 4. The DNA of the CDR3 is TGTGCCAGCAGCTATAGGGGACAGGGGGACGAGCAGTACTTC. This gives the protein CASSYRGQGDEQYF.

The rearrangement joins TRBV4-1 to TRBJ2-1, with 9 bases identical to TRBD2. J lost 4 bases, V lost 2 bases, and 6 bases had no gene match. Germline CDR1 and CDR2: MGHRA and YSYEKL. The CDR3 extends over 16 amino acids. The CDR3 spells CASSQSGGGGYNEQFF. In DNA, the CDR3 is TGCGCCAGCAGCCAATCTGGCGGGGGGGGATACAATGAGCAGTTCTTC.

The V call is TRBV9, the J call TRBJ1-1, with no clear D. The CDR3 has 13 residues. V was clipped by 1 base and J by 2 bases, with 6 bases between them. From germline, CDR1 is SGDLS and CDR2 YYNGEE. The CDR3 loop reads CASSVFRNTEAFF. The DNA of the CDR3 is TGTGCCAGCAGCGTATTCAGAAACACTGAAGCTTTCTTT. Looking up the rest from reference TRBV9 and TRBJ1-1 gives the full variable domain: DSGVTQTPKHLITATGQRVTLRCSPRSGDLSVYWYQQSLDQGLQFLIQYYNGEERAKGNILERFSAQQFPDLHSELNLSSLELGDSALYFCASSVFRNTEAFFGQGTRLTVV.

Here the CDR3 DNA reads TGTGCCAGCAGTACAAGTCAGCCCCAGCATTTT. It specifies CASSTSQPQHF. This rearrangement joins TRBV28 to TRBJ1-5, with D uncertain. The CDR3 is made up of 11 amino acids. Germline loops: CDR1 MDHEN, CDR2 SYDVKM. V was clipped by 5 bases and J by 6 bases, with 5 bases between them.